The clone carrying this T cell receptor beta chain was counted only a few times. Its antigen is currently unknown. This sample stems from a study of T cells in Graves' hyperthyroidism and ophthalmopathy. Broader study findings: Most thyroid clonotypes expanded above 0.001 were also detected in blood.

Lactation, pregnancy, other autoimmune disease or uncontrolled infection excluded patients. Clinicians diagnosed patients from clinical symptoms, serum thyroxine and TRAb, thyroid ultrasound and orbital computed tomography. V was cut by 6 bases and J by 7 bases, with 16 bases left in between. The CDR3 runs 15 residues. Regions amplified from RNA transcripts were the TCR beta CDR3 regions. Initially, a first-round RT-PCR of the TCR CDR3 employed the HTBI primer set. TCRdb reanalysed the multiplex PCR reads using MiXCR and keeps one entry per CDR3 protein. The data show around 540,000 distinct CDR3 sequences, around 16% seen once.

The source is a woman in her thirties with Graves' ophthalmopathy. The sequenced sample was blood. The chain combines TRBV12-3 or TRBV12-4 with TRBJ1-6; perhaps TRBD1 as D (6 bases). The CDR3 region is CASRETGAGNSPLHF. The CDR3 nucleotides are TGTGCCAGCAGAGAGACAGGAGCTGGGAATTCACCCCTCCACTTT.